The 4 T cell receptor beta chains presented below share a single source sample, sequenced in a study of identical twins. TCRdb itself ran the 5' RACE reads through MiXCR, one entry per CDR3 protein. This table holds under 350,000 distinct CDR3 sequences, roughly 9.7% found once. In addition, the sample was reused for a study of yellow fever vaccine responses in identical twins.

Material for sequencing was CD8+ T cells sorted from blood. These receptor sequences come from a woman younger than 30 in good health.

This clonotype was seen a handful of times. The chain employs TRBV29-1 and TRBJ1-2, with 7 bases matching TRBD1. The CDR3 extends over 13 amino acids. V dropped 3 bases and J dropped 6; count of bases not matched to a gene: 7. CDR1 and CDR2 from the germline V gene are SQVTM and ANQGSEA. The CDR3 spells CSVDWGTANGYTF. The CDR3 DNA sequence: TGCAGCGTTGATTGGGGGACAGCTAATGGCTACACCTTC.

This clonotype has ten or more counts. J is TRBJ2-7 and V is TRBV4-3; D is ambiguous. With 0 bases removed from V and 2 bases from J, the gap between germline ends came to 14 bases. CDR1 and CDR2 (germline): LGHNA, YSLEER. The CDR3 length is 16 residues. Here the CDR3 reads CASSQDRATKAYEQYF. Written as DNA, the CDR3 is TGCGCCAGCAGCCAAGATCGGGCCACAAAGGCCTACGAGCAGTACTTC.

V gene TRBV7-9 combines with J gene TRBJ2-5; possibly TRBD2 for D (5 bases). CDR1 and CDR2 (germline): SEHNR, FQNEAQ (reference sequence). CDR3 size: 12 residues. V was cut by 5 bases and J by 5 bases, with 9 bases left in between. CDR3 DNA sequence: TGTGCCAGCAGCCCGGGATTGGAGACCCAGTACTTC. This gives the protein CASSPGLETQYF.

This rearrangement joins TRBV12-3 or TRBV12-4 to TRBJ2-5, with D possibly TRBD2 on 6 matching bases. This CDR3 has 15 residues. The V end was cut by 3 bases, the J end by 0 bases, with 11 bases between. CDR3 residues: CASSFRDSYQETQYF. For the CDR3, the DNA is TGTGCCAGCAGTTTTCGGGACTCTTACCAAGAGACCCAGTACTTC.